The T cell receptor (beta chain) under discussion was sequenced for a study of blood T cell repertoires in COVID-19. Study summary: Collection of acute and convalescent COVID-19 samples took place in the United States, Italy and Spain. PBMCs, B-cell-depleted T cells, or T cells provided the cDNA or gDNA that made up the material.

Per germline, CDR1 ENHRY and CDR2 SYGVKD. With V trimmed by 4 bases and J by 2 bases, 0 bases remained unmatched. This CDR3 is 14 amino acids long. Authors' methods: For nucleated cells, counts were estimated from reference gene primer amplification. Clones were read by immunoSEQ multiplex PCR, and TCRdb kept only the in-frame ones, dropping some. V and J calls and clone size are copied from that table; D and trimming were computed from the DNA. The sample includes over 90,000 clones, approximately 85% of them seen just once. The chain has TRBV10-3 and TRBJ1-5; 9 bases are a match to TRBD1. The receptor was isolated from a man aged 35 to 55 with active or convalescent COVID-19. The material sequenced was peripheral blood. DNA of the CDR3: TGTGCCATCAGTGGGACAGGGGGCAATCAGCCCCAGCATTTT. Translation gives CAISGTGGNQPQHF.